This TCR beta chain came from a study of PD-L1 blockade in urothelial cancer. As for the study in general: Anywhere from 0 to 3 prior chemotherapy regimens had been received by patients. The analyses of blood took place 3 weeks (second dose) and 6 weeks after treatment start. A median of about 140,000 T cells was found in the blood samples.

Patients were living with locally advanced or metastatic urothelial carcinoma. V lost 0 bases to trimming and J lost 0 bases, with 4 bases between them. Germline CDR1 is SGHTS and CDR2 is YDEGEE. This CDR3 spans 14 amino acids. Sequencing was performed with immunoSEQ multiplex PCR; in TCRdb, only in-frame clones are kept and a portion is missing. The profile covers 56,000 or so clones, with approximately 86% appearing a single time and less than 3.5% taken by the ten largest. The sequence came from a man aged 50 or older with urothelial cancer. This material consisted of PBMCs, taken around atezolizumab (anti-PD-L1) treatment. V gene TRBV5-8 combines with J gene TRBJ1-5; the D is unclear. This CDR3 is CASSLVSSNQPQHF. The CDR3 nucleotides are TGTGCCAGCAGCTTGGTCTCTAGCAATCAGCCCCAGCATTTT.